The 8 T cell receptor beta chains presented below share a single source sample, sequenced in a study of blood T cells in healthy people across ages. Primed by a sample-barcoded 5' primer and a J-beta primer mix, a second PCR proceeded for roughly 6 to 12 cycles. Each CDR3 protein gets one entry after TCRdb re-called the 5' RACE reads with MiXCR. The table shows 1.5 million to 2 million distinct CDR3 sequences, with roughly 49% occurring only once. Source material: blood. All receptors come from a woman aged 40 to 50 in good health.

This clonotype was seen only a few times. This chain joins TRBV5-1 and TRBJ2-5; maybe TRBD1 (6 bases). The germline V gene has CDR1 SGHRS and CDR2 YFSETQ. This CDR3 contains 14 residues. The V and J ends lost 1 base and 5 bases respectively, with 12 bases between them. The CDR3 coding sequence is TGCGCCAGCAGCTTGAGGGGGTCTATGGAGACCCAGTACTTC. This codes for CASSLRGSMETQYF.

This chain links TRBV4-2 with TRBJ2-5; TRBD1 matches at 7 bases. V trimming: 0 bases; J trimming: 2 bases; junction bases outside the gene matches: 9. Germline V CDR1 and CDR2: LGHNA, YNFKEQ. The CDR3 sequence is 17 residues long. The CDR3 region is CASSQEGAGTEQETQYF. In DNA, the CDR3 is TGTGCCAGCAGCCAAGAAGGAGCAGGGACAGAGCAAGAGACCCAGTACTTC.

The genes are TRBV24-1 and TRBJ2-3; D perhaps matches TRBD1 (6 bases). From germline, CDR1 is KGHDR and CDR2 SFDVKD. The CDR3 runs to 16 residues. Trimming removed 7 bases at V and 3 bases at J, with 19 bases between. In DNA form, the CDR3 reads TGTGCCACCAGCCGAGGGGGTAAGGACAGTACAGATACGCAGTATTTT. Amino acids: CATSRGGKDSTDTQYF.

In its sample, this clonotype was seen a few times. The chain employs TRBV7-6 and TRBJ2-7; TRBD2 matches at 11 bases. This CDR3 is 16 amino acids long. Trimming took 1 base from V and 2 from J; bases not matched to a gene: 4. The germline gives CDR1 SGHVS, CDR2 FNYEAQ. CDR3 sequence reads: CASSLGTSGLPYEQYF. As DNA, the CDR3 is TGTGCCAGCAGCTTAGGGACTAGCGGGCTCCCCTACGAGCAGTACTTC.

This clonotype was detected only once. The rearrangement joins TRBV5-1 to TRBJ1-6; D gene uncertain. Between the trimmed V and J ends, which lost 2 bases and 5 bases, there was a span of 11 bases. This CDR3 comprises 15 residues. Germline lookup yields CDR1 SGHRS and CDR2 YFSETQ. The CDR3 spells CASSFSTTNNSPLHF. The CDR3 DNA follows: TGCGCCAGCAGCTTTTCCACAACGAATAATTCACCCCTCCACTTT.

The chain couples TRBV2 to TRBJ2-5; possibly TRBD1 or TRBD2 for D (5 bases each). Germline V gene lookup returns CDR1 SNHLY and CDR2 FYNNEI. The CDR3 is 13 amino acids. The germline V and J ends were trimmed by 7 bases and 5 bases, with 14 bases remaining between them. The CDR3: CASTAGRRETQYF. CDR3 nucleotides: TGTGCCAGCACCGCAGGGAGAAGGGAGACCCAGTACTTC. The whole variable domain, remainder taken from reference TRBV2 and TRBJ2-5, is EPEVTQTPSHQVTQMGQEVILRCVPISNHLYFYWYRQILGQKVEFLVSFYNNEISEKSEIFDDQFSVERPDGSNFTLKIRSTKLEDSAMYFCASTAGRRETQYFGPGTRLLVL.

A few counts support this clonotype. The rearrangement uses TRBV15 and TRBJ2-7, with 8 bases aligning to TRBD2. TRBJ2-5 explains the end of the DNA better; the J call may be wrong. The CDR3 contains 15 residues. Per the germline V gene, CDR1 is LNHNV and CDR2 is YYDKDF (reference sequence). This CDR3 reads CATSRDRGGPETQYF. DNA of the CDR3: TGTGCCACCAGCAGAGATCGGGGGGGCCCAGAGACCCAGTACTTC.

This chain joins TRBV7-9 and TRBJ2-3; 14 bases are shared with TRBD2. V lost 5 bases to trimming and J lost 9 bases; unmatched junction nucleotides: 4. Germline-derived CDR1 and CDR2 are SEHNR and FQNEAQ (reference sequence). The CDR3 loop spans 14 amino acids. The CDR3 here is CASSVGLAGGTQYF. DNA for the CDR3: TGTGCCAGCAGCGTCGGACTAGCGGGGGGCACGCAGTATTTT.